This T cell receptor (beta chain) is from a study of T cells after posttransplantation cyclophosphamide. Study findings and constraints: Skin or GI-infiltrating T cells shared few TRB sequences with blood. Later post-transplant blood repertoires were often dominated by donor CD8+ memory clones.

About this clone itself: What it binds is unknown.

Germline V CDR1 and CDR2: ENHRY, SYGVKD. There are 17 residues in the CDR3. After removal of 4 bases from V and 9 bases from J, the junction contained 10 bases not matched to a gene. The naive gate required viable CD3+CD4+ or CD3+CD8+ cells with CCR7+CD45RA+CD45RO-CD95-CD27+CD28+ phenotype. The repertoire was sequenced with immunoSEQ multiplex PCR; TCRdb's copy has only in-frame clones and lacks some. The data show approximately 30,000 clones, 75% to 95% seen once. The chain couples TRBV10-3 to TRBJ2-1; 15 nucleotides align to TRBD2. Sequencing used naive CD4+ T cells sorted from PBMCs. The source is a woman aged 55-69 years in good health, CMV-negative, and a related stem cell transplant donor. The CDR3 loop reads CAISAQNPGLAGGEQFF. CDR3 DNA: TGTGCCATCAGTGCCCAAAATCCGGGACTAGCGGGAGGTGAGCAGTTCTTC.